The 21 T cell receptor beta chains in this list originate from one sample, sequenced in a study of beta chain features in type 1 diabetes (dated by TCRdb to 2016 to 2019). The library was made by the immunoSEQ multiplex PCR assay. The entire isolated RNA was reverse transcribed using the High Capacity cDNA Reverse Transcription Kit, and thus expressed TCRB transcripts were sequenced. The clones in this table, taken by TCRdb from immuneACCESS, are in-frame only. Not every clone is retained; where verified, under half of the shortfall comes from an unresolved V gene, and the cause of the rest is unknown. Counted in this sample were 37,000 or so clones; roughly 50% of them appeared once. The ten top clones hold 0.6% to 0.9% of the sample. The sequenced sample consisted of central memory CD4+ T cells from blood. The receptors originated from a woman aged 18-29 years in good health.

The rearrangement uses TRBV5-1 and TRBJ2-5, with TRBD2 identical over 13 bases. Losses at the gene ends were 5 bases for V and 5 bases for J; bases not matched to a gene: 12. CDR1 and CDR2 from the germline V gene are SGHRS and YFSETQ. This CDR3 spans 17 amino acids. In nucleotides, the CDR3 is TGCGCCAGCAGTCCTGGGGCCGGGACTAGCGGGGAGGAGACCCAGTACTTC. Its protein is CASSPGAGTSGEETQYF.

The V and J genes are TRBV18 and TRBJ2-7; no firm D call. The CDR3 spans 13 residues. From germline, CDR1 is KGHSH and CDR2 LQKENI. V lost 5 bases to trimming and J lost 3 bases, with 11 bases between them. The CDR3 DNA reads as TGTGCCAGCTCATCCCAGGCCAACTACGAGCAGTACTTC. Protein sequence: CASSSQANYEQYF.

The chain uses TRBV5-1 and TRBJ1-1; D unresolved. Trimming removed 0 bases at V and 5 bases at J, with 11 bases between. The germline V gene encodes CDR1 SGHRS and CDR2 YFSETQ. The CDR3 covers 14 residues. For the CDR3, the DNA is TGCGCCAGCAGCTTGGTCGCCGAGGTTACTGAAGCTTTCTTT. Its protein is CASSLVAEVTEAFF.

CDR3 nucleotides: TGTGCCAGCTCACCTGCGGACTACGAGCAGTACTTC. Its protein product is CASSPADYEQYF. The chain couples TRBV18 to TRBJ2-7, with D hard to call. V dropped 3 bases and J dropped 3 bases, with 6 bases sitting between them. The CDR3 covers 12 residues. CDR1 KGHSH and CDR2 LQKENI come from the germline V gene. Using reference TRBV18 and TRBJ2-7 for the parts outside the CDR3, the full variable domain is NAGVMQNPRHLVRRRGQEARLRCSPMKGHSHVYWYRQLPEEGLKFMVYLQKENIIDESGMPKERFSAEFPKEGPSILRIQQVVRGDSAAYFCASSPADYEQYFGPGTRLTVT.

The V gene is TRBV30, the J gene TRBJ1-5, with D unclear. Germline CDR1 is GTSNPN and CDR2 is SVGIG (reference sequence). The CDR3 has 16 amino acids. The V gene lost 0 bases and the J gene lost 1 base, with 13 bases spanning the gap. CDR3 protein: CAWSVIGPGSNQPQHF. Here the CDR3 DNA reads TGTGCCTGGAGTGTCATAGGCCCCGGGAGCAATCAGCCCCAGCATTTT.

The J gene is TRBJ1-1, the V gene TRBV27, with TRBD1 as a possible D gene (6 bases). Germline V lookup: CDR1 MNHEY, CDR2 SMNVEV (reference sequence). Trimming took 3 bases from V and 4 from J, leaving 18 bases between them. The CDR3 runs to 16 residues. Written as DNA, the CDR3 is TGTGCCAGCAGTTTCGCAGGGGCTCAGGGGATCACTGAAGCTTTCTTT. Translated: CASSFAGAQGITEAFF.

This chain connects TRBV6-1 to TRBJ1-2; 7 positions match TRBD1. Germline V lookup: CDR1 MNHNS, CDR2 SASEGT. The CDR3 length is 12 residues. J gave up 2 bases and V 8 bases, and 2 bases lay outside the gene matches. DNA of the CDR3: TGTGCCAGCGGGGGACAGAACTATGGCTACACCTTC. The encoded protein is CASGGQNYGYTF.

This clone was picked up a small number of times. The chain uses TRBV6-6 and TRBJ1-2, with unresolved D. The CDR3 is made up of 13 amino acids. Germline CDR1 reads MNHNY; CDR2 reads SVGAGI (reference sequence). V shed 6 bases and J shed 2 bases, with 10 bases lying between them. CDR3 in amino acids: CASSAQPNYGYTF. In nucleotides, the CDR3 is TGTGCCAGCAGCGCACAACCAAACTATGGCTACACCTTC.

Only one count was recorded for this clone. This chain uses TRBV5-1 with TRBJ1-1; weak D call: TRBD1 (5 bases). V was cut by 0 bases and J by 1 base, with 10 bases left in between. Germline-derived CDR1 and CDR2 are SGHRS and YFSETQ. The CDR3 length is 15 residues. The CDR3 DNA follows: TGCGCCAGCAGCTTGGAGGGGCTGGGGAACACTGAAGCTTTCTTT. Translated: CASSLEGLGNTEAFF.

This clone was counted only a few times. The rearrangement links TRBV30 to TRBJ1-2; a possible D gene is TRBD1 (6 bases). CDR3 size: 15 residues. The V end was cut by 2 bases, the J end by 6 bases, with 19 bases between. The germline V gene encodes CDR1 GTSNPN and CDR2 SVGIG (reference sequence). CDR3 residues: CAWSRGGGGRDGYTF. DNA for the CDR3: TGTGCCTGGAGTCGTGGGGGCGGCGGTAGGGATGGCTACACCTTC.

This clone was counted between two and nine times. The rearrangement joins TRBV6-1 to TRBJ2-3, with TRBD2 as a possible D gene (5 bases). Germline CDR1 reads MNHNS; CDR2 reads SASEGT. There are 16 residues in the CDR3. The V end lost 3 bases, the J end lost 2 bases, and 15 bases lay between the germline ends. The CDR3 DNA reads as TGTGCCAGCAGTGAGGTCCGTGGCGGGTACACAGATACGCAGTATTTT. Translating it yields CASSEVRGGYTDTQYF.

This chain joins TRBV25-1 and TRBJ2-5, with D maybe TRBD1 (6 bases). The end of the DNA is better explained by TRBJ2-7, so the J call may be wrong. Per germline, CDR1 MGHDK and CDR2 SYGVNS. The CDR3 consists of 16 residues. CDR3 loop: CASPSPPGEPSYEQYF. The CDR3 DNA reads TGTGCCAGCCCCTCCCCCCCAGGGGAGCCCTCCTACGAGCAGTACTTC.

The CDR3 DNA sequence: TGTGCCAGCAGTGGGGACAGGAACTCCTACGAGCAGTACTTC. This sequence encodes CASSGDRNSYEQYF. The rearrangement joins TRBV6-1 to TRBJ2-7, with 8 bases fitting TRBD1. The CDR3 has 14 amino acids. In germline, CDR1 is MNHNS, CDR2 SASEGT. After removal of 4 bases from V and 0 bases from J, the junction contained 2 bases not matched to a gene.

This rearrangement joins TRBV7-8 to TRBJ2-2; 8 bases align to TRBD1. Germline values: CDR1 SGHVS, CDR2 FQNEAQ. The CDR3 is 15 amino acids. The trim removed 5 bases at V and 5 bases at J, leaving 7 bases unmatched. CDR3 sequence: CASSERTGRTGELFF. Here the CDR3 DNA reads TGTGCCAGCAGCGAGAGGACAGGGCGAACCGGGGAGCTGTTTTTT.

This chain uses TRBV27 with TRBJ2-7; tentative D call: TRBD1 (5 bases). The CDR3 contains 16 residues. The V and J ends lost 10 bases and 0 bases respectively, with 22 bases between them. Germline CDR1 MNHEY, CDR2 SMNVEV (reference sequence). The CDR3 coding sequence is TGTGCCACCGGCCGTAATGGGGCCCAGAGCTCCTACGAGCAGTACTTC. Amino acid sequence: CATGRNGAQSSYEQYF.

This clone was counted only a few times. This rearrangement joins TRBV11-2 to TRBJ2-3; maybe TRBD2 (6 bases). Germline V gives CDR1 SGHAT, CDR2 FQNNGV. The V and J ends lost 3 bases and 6 bases respectively, with 10 bases between them. The CDR3 spans 13 residues. The CDR3 reads CASSFFGGDTQYF. The DNA of the CDR3 is TGTGCCAGCAGCTTCTTTGGAGGGGATACGCAGTATTTT.

V and J are TRBV29-1 and TRBJ2-3; possible D gene TRBD2, 5 bases. Trimming took 5 bases from V and 6 from J, leaving 12 bases between them. The CDR3 is 12 residues long. The germline V gene encodes CDR1 SQVTM and CDR2 ANQGSEA. CDR3: CSVLIRRDTQYF. In DNA, the CDR3 is TGCAGCGTTTTAATTAGGAGGGATACGCAGTATTTT.

The CDR3 reads CASTLGGGADEQFF. CDR3 nucleotide sequence: TGTGCCAGCACCCTAGGCGGGGGGGCCGATGAGCAGTTCTTC. V gene TRBV7-3 combines with J gene TRBJ2-1; 9 bases are a match to TRBD2. In germline, CDR1 is SGHTA, CDR2 FQGTGA. This CDR3 is 14 amino acids long. J lost 8 bases, V lost 7 bases, and 9 bases had no gene match.

The rearrangement uses TRBV30 and TRBJ1-2; no clear D gene. Trimming removed 4 bases from V and 2 bases from J, with 20 bases in between. CDR1 and CDR2 (germline): GTSNPN, SVGIG (reference sequence). This CDR3 spans 16 amino acids. CDR3 bases: TGTGCCTGGACCGTCGGGGAGGGCAGCACAAACTATGGCTACACCTTC. This translates into CAWTVGEGSTNYGYTF.

This clone appeared a few times. The chain employs TRBV6-5 and TRBJ1-1; 10 nucleotides match TRBD1. CDR3 length: 14 residues. Losses at the gene ends were 6 bases for V and 5 bases for J; bases not matched to a gene: 6. In germline, CDR1 is MNHEY, CDR2 SVGAGI. CDR3 loop: CASSDRTGGTEAFF. CDR3 coding DNA: TGTGCCAGCAGCGATAGGACAGGGGGAACTGAAGCTTTCTTT.

This clone was detected a few times. CDR3 sequence (DNA): TGTGCCAGCTCACCGCGACCGCGACAGGGTGATGCCGGCTACACCTTC. Translation gives CASSPRPRQGDAGYTF. The chain couples TRBV18 to TRBJ1-2, with TRBD1 matching 7 bases. Germline V gives CDR1 KGHSH, CDR2 LQKENI. The CDR3 sequence is 16 residues long. V shed 3 bases and J 8 bases; nucleotides not matched to a gene: 15. Combining the CDR3 with reference TRBV18 and TRBJ1-2 gives the whole variable domain NAGVMQNPRHLVRRRGQEARLRCSPMKGHSHVYWYRQLPEEGLKFMVYLQKENIIDESGMPKERFSAEFPKEGPSILRIQQVVRGDSAAYFCASSPRPRQGDAGYTFGSGTRLTVV.